These T cell receptor beta chains were read from a single sample in a study of blood T cell repertoires in COVID-19. Clones were sequenced by immunoSEQ multiplex PCR, and TCRdb holds only the in-frame ones, with some missing. The top ten clones hold about a tenth of a sample with 200,000 to 250,000 clones, more than 80% of them seen once. Sequencing was done on a sample of PBMCs or T cells enriched from blood (not recorded which). The receptors were gathered from a man aged 40-49 years who had recovered from COVID-19. Both conserved end residues are part of each CDR3. A D gene is named only where the DNA matches it firmly. Clone sizes are given selectively: once, few, many, or a class where the clone is expanded.

v_call	d_call	j_call	clone_size	cdr3_aa	cdr3_nt
TRBV14	TRBD1	TRBJ1-2	.	CASSQGQGTYGYTF	TGTGCCAGCAGCCAAGGACAGGGGACCTATGGCTACACCTTC
TRBV12-3/TRBV12-4	TRBD1	TRBJ1-1	few	CASRSGGTEAFF	TGTGCCAGCAGATCAGGGGGGACTGAAGCTTTCTTT
TRBV5-4	TRBD1	TRBJ2-2	.	CASSGTGIYDNTGELFF	TGTGCCAGCAGCGGGACAGGAATATATGATAACACCGGGGAGCTGTTTTTT
TRBV18	TRBD2	TRBJ2-1	.	CASSPPGLGSGPISSYNEQFF	TGTGCCAGCTCACCCCCGGGGCTTGGTAGCGGGCCAATCAGCTCCTACAATGAGCAGTTCTTC
TRBV7-2	.	TRBJ2-1	.	CASTLRTGDTGNEQFF	TGTGCCAGCACCCTACGAACGGGAGATACAGGCAATGAGCAGTTCTTC
TRBV5-1	TRBD1	TRBJ1-4	.	CASSLQPPGGNEKLFF	TGCGCCAGCAGCTTACAACCGCCAGGGGGTAATGAAAAACTGTTTTTT
TRBV5-1	.	TRBJ1-1	.	CASSFSGQSGTEAFF	TGCGCCAGCAGCTTCAGCGGACAGTCAGGCACTGAAGCTTTCTTT
TRBV10-3	TRBD2	TRBJ2-2	.	CAISDTSGRNTGELFF	TGTGCCATCAGTGATACTAGCGGAAGGAACACCGGGGAGCTGTTTTTT
TRBV12-3/TRBV12-4	TRBD1	TRBJ1-1	.	CASSAGTGKAFF	TGTGCCAGCAGCGCCGGGACAGGGAAGGCTTTCTTT
TRBV5-4	TRBD1	TRBJ2-7	.	CASSSRQGFSYEQYF	TGTGCCAGCAGCTCACGACAGGGATTCTCCTACGAGCAGTACTTC
TRBV4-2	.	TRBJ1-1	.	CASSQEGRRGEGAFF	TGTGCCAGCAGCCAAGAGGGCAGGCGGGGGGAAGGAGCTTTCTTT
TRBV6-5	.	TRBJ1-1	.	CASSPAVVANTEAFF	TGTGCCAGCAGTCCGGCTGTCGTAGCCAACACTGAAGCTTTCTTT
TRBV27	.	TRBJ1-2	.	CASSLNQFYYGYTF	TGTGCCAGCAGTTTAAATCAGTTTTATTATGGCTACACCTTC
TRBV9	.	TRBJ2-1	.	CASSVENGGTPNEQFF	TGTGCCAGCAGCGTAGAGAATGGGGGGACCCCCAATGAGCAGTTCTTC
TRBV5-5	.	TRBJ2-3	few	CASSYGQDTQYF	TGTGCCAGCAGTTACGGACAGGATACGCAGTATTTT
TRBV19	TRBD1	TRBJ1-2	.	CASRPGQGRDGYTF	TGTGCCAGTAGGCCCGGACAGGGTAGGGATGGCTACACCTTC
TRBV5-1	.	TRBJ2-1	.	CASSSPGGNYNEQFF	TGCGCCAGCAGCTCTCCAGGGGGGAACTACAATGAGCAGTTCTTC
TRBV12-3/TRBV12-4	.	TRBJ1-1	.	CASSATGNTEAFF	TGTGCCAGCAGTGCTACAGGGAACACTGAAGCTTTCTTT
TRBV5-6	.	TRBJ1-2	.	CATVLREGNYGYTF	TGTGCCACCGTGCTCCGGGAGGGCAACTATGGCTACACCTTC
TRBV28	TRBD1	TRBJ2-5	.	CASTSGTGGRGTQYF	TGTGCCAGCACCTCTGGGACAGGGGGCCGGGGGACCCAGTACTTC
TRBV9	.	TRBJ2-2	once	CASSVTSGYTGELFF	TGTGCCAGCAGCGTAACGTCAGGGTACACCGGGGAGCTGTTTTTT
TRBV1	.	TRBJ2-5	.	CTSSQRTSGVKETQYF	TGCACCAGCAGCCAACGGACTAGCGGGGTAAAAGAGACCCAGTACTTC
TRBV3-1/TRBV3-2	.	TRBJ2-7	.	CASGEIHEQYF	TGTGCCAGCGGGGAGATCCACGAGCAGTACTTC
TRBV19	TRBD2	TRBJ2-6	.	CASSYAGGGANVLTF	TGTGCCAGTAGTTACGCGGGAGGGGGGGCCAACGTCCTGACTTTC
TRBV18	.	TRBJ2-6	.	CASRLTLSGSGGANVLTF	TGTGCCAGCCGACTCACCCTATCGGGGTCTGGTGGGGCCAACGTCCTGACTTTC
TRBV5-1	TRBD2	TRBJ2-3	few	CASSPSGLAGVVTDTQYF	TGCGCCAGCAGCCCCTCGGGACTAGCGGGAGTTGTAACAGATACGCAGTATTTT
TRBV2	TRBD1	TRBJ2-7	once	CASLRGLKNEQYF	TGTGCCAGCTTAAGGGGGCTGAAGAACGAGCAGTACTTC
TRBV28	.	TRBJ2-7	few	CASSFAYEQYF	TGTGCCAGCAGTTTCGCCTACGAGCAGTACTTC
TRBV11-3	.	TRBJ2-1	.	CASSLRLYGEQFF	TGTGCCAGCAGCTTACGACTCTATGGTGAGCAGTTCTTC
TRBV12-5	.	TRBJ1-1	few	CASGLVRSQAFF	TGTGCTAGTGGTTTGGTACGGTCCCAAGCTTTCTTT
TRBV18	.	TRBJ1-2	.	CASSHSDRSSNYGYTF	TGTGCCAGCTCACACTCGGACAGATCCTCTAACTATGGCTACACCTTC
TRBV9	.	TRBJ1-5	.	CASSVGGDTVLDQPQHF	TGTGCCAGCAGCGTAGGTGGGGACACAGTCTTAGATCAGCCCCAGCATTTT
TRBV19	.	TRBJ2-1	.	CASSIVGLNEQFF	TGTGCCAGTAGTATAGTTGGACTCAATGAGCAGTTCTTC
TRBV19	.	TRBJ2-7	.	CASSMGALARTYYEQYF	TGTGCCAGTAGTATGGGGGCACTAGCGCGAACCTACTACGAGCAGTACTTC
TRBV30	.	TRBJ2-3	.	CAWSPSLDRLRGDTQYF	TGTGCCTGGAGTCCCTCCCTCGACAGGCTCCGTGGAGATACGCAGTATTTT
TRBV7-3	TRBD1	TRBJ1-1	.	CASSLNPGTGGEAFF	TGTGCCAGCAGCTTAAATCCAGGGACAGGGGGTGAAGCTTTCTTT
TRBV4-2	TRBD2	TRBJ2-2	.	CASSLLAGNTGELFF	TGTGCCAGCAGCCTACTAGCGGGGAACACCGGGGAGCTGTTTTTT
TRBV2	.	TRBJ1-1	.	CASSNRVGTEAFF	TGTGCCAGCAGTAACAGGGTCGGCACTGAAGCTTTCTTT
TRBV10-3	.	TRBJ2-3	few	CAISDPGFSTDTQYF	TGTGCCATCAGTGACCCCGGTTTCAGCACAGATACGCAGTATTTT
TRBV7-9	TRBD1	TRBJ1-2	.	CASPGERGLSYGYTF	TGTGCCAGCCCGGGGGAGAGGGGGCTCAGCTATGGCTACACCTTC
TRBV7-3	.	TRBJ1-6	.	CASSLSAGSSNSPLHF	TGTGCCAGCAGCTTATCGGCAGGGTCCTCCAATTCACCCCTCCACTTT
TRBV9	.	TRBJ2-1	.	CASSVAGASGRIDEQFF	TGTGCCAGCAGCGTTGCAGGGGCTAGCGGACGGATCGATGAGCAGTTCTTC
TRBV5-1	.	TRBJ1-2	once	CASSLGGQNNGYTF	TGCGCCAGCAGCTTGGGTGGGCAGAATAATGGCTACACCTTC
TRBV5-1	.	TRBJ1-6	.	CASSSEGRSPLHF	TGCGCCAGCAGCTCAGAGGGAAGGTCACCCCTCCACTTT
TRBV19	.	TRBJ1-3	.	CASGQNSGNTIYF	TGTGCCAGTGGTCAGAACTCTGGAAACACCATATATTTT
TRBV19	.	TRBJ1-5	few	CASSTGLPNQPQHF	TGTGCCAGTAGTACAGGCCTCCCCAATCAGCCCCAGCATTTT
TRBV7-6	.	TRBJ2-7	.	CASGTGTAYEQYF	TGTGCCAGCGGGACTGGGACCGCCTACGAGCAGTACTTC
TRBV5-8	TRBD2	TRBJ2-6	.	CASSVPGRPTLGGANVLTF	TGTGCCAGCAGCGTGCCCGGGAGGCCAACCCTTGGTGGGGCCAACGTCCTGACTTTC
TRBV12-2	.	TRBJ2-3	.	CASRLGGDSGRAIFTDTQYF	TGTGCAAGTCGCTTAGGGGGTGATAGCGGGAGGGCCATTTTCACAGATACGCAGTATTTT
TRBV20-1	.	TRBJ1-1	.	CSASYSRGPNTEAFF	TGCAGTGCTAGTTACTCGCGGGGGCCGAACACTGAAGCTTTCTTT
TRBV18	.	TRBJ2-7	.	CASSVQGPSYEQYF	TGTGCCAGCTCAGTACAGGGACCTTCCTACGAGCAGTACTTC
TRBV6-4	TRBD2	TRBJ2-1	.	CASSPLIAGGLYNEQFF	TGTGCCAGCAGTCCATTAATAGCGGGGGGCCTGTACAATGAGCAGTTCTTC
TRBV9	.	TRBJ1-4	.	CASSVGGVDEKLFF	TGTGCCAGCAGCGTAGGGGGCGTGGATGAAAAACTGTTTTTT
TRBV11-3	TRBD2	TRBJ2-5	.	CASSLVASGGPIQETQYF	TGTGCCAGCAGCTTAGTAGCTAGCGGGGGCCCAATCCAAGAGACCCAGTACTTC
TRBV6-2/TRBV6-3	TRBD2	TRBJ2-1	.	CASSRITSGSYNEQFF	TGTGCCAGCAGTCGAATCACTAGCGGATCCTACAATGAGCAGTTCTTC
TRBV15	.	TRBJ1-5	.	CATSRGTGYNQPQHF	TGTGCCACCAGCAGAGGTACAGGGTACAATCAGCCCCAGCATTTT
TRBV27	TRBD1	TRBJ2-3	.	CASSRRTGGDTQYF	TGTGCCAGCAGTCGAAGGACAGGGGGAGATACGCAGTATTTT
TRBV10-3	.	TRBJ1-2	few	CAISDLDTYGYTF	TGTGCCATCAGTGATTTGGACACCTATGGCTACACCTTC
TRBV6-5	TRBD2	TRBJ2-3	.	CASSGLAGGTDTQYF	TGTGCCAGCAGCGGACTAGCGGGAGGAACAGATACGCAGTATTTT